This TCR beta chain came from a study of early T cells in non-severe SARS-CoV-2 infection. Study-wide points: Clonotype matching in VDJdb favored anti-spike CD8 responses and did not capture private and CD4 specificities.

TCRdb used MiXCR to reprocess the 5' RACE reads, holding one entry per CDR3 protein. The data show some 51,000 distinct CDR3 sequences, 14% to 15% seen once. Trimming shortened V by 1 base and J by 3 bases, and 10 bases separated the two germline ends. The CDR3 spans 15 residues. CDR1 and CDR2 from the germline V gene are MGHRA and YSYEKL. This clonotype was counted only a few times. The antigen remains unidentified. Sequences were derived from whole blood, sampled at baseline. The V and J genes are TRBV4-1 and TRBJ1-5; tentative D call: TRBD1 (5 bases). This sequence was found in an adult who was a healthcare worker with PCR-confirmed SARS-CoV-2 infection or an uninfected control (not recorded which). CDR3 nucleotides: TGCGCCAGCAGCCAAGTGGAACAGGTCAATCAGCCCCAGCATTTT. Translating it yields CASSQVEQVNQPQHF.